The 3 T cell receptor beta chains given below trace back to one sample, sequenced in a study of human T cells and chemical hapten exposure. TCRdb re-called the RACE reads through MiXCR, storing one row per CDR3 protein. This sample has roughly 69,000 distinct CDR3 sequences, with about 9.4% found just once. Time point noted: patch test 2, 6 weeks after DPC sensitization. Treatment meaning: therapeutic diphenylcyclopropenone sensitization with weekly scalp DPC. The specimen comprised whole blood, sampled in connection with sensitization to the hapten diphenylcyclopropenone (DPC). These receptors came from a woman aged 50 to 60 with alopecia areata. Some clones in this sample may be carry-over from other donors' samples.

In its sample, this clonotype was seen many times. CDR3 in DNA: TGTGCCAGCACTAACTGGGGGTTTTCAGGGATCGGTTCACCCCTCCACTTT. This translates into CASTNWGFSGIGSPLHF. The chain carries TRBV28 and TRBJ1-6; the D gene is possibly TRBD1 (5 bases). V was trimmed by 7 bases and J by 9 bases, leaving 25 bases between them. Germline lookup yields CDR1 MDHEN and CDR2 SYDVKM. The CDR3 length is 17 residues.

The CDR3 bases are TGTGCCAGCAGCCAAGGTAATTCGGCAGGCAATCAGCCCCAGCATTTT. This encodes CASSQGNSAGNQPQHF. The J gene is TRBJ1-5, the V gene TRBV3-1; D remains ambiguous. The CDR3 is 16 amino acids. Germline V gene data show CDR1 as LGHDT and CDR2 as YNNKEL (reference sequence). Between the trimmed V and J ends, which lost 1 base and 2 bases, there was a span of 12 bases. The full variable domain, completed using reference TRBV3-1 and TRBJ1-5, is DTAVSQTPKYLVTQMGNDKSIKCEQNLGHDTMYWYKQDSKKFLKIMFSYNNKELIINETVPNRFSPKSPDKAHLNLHINSLELGDSAVYFCASSQGNSAGNQPQHFGDGTRLSIL.

This clonotype occurred many times. V usage is TRBV19 and J usage is TRBJ1-6; no clear D gene. The CDR3 runs 14 residues. Germline V CDR1 and CDR2: LNHDA, SQIVND (reference sequence). V was shortened by 8 bases and J by 5 bases, with 13 bases between the two germline ends. The CDR3 DNA is TGTGCCAGTCGGGCGCCGGGGAATAATTCACCCCTCCACTTT. Its protein product is CASRAPGNNSPLHF.